One sample yielded the 30 T cell receptor beta chains listed below, sequenced in a study of cytomegalovirus exposure and HLA in healthy donors. The PCR made use of 60 Vbeta and 13 Jbeta primers. Sequenced by immunoSEQ multiplex PCR; TCRdb stores in-frame clones only, minus some. The repertoire includes 100,000 to 150,000 clones, about 79% of them detected once, and under 3.5% sits in the top ten. Sample: PBMCs. Receptor source: a woman aged 45-59 years in good health and CMV-seronegative.

The J gene is TRBJ1-2, the V gene TRBV5-8, with D tentatively TRBD1 (6 bases). The CDR3 totals 13 residues. The germline CDR1 and CDR2 sequences are SGHTS and YDEGEE. The V end lost 6 bases, the J end lost 4 bases, and 13 bases lay between the germline ends. The CDR3 region has the DNA TGTGCCAGCACTCCCGACAGGACCTATGGCTACACCTTC. Residues: CASTPDRTYGYTF.

This clone was seen a handful of times. The chain recombines TRBV7-8 with TRBJ1-1; D is possibly TRBD1 (6 bases). The CDR3 is made up of 14 amino acids. Trimming cost V 2 bases and J 3 bases, with 10 bases left between them. The germline CDR1 and CDR2 sequences are SGHVS and FQNEAQ. In nucleotides, the CDR3 is TGTGCCAGCAGCTTATTGGGGACACACACTGAAGCTTTCTTT. Its protein is CASSLLGTHTEAFF.

This rearrangement joins TRBV19 to TRBJ2-1, with D unclear. The V gene lost 11 bases and the J gene lost 0 bases, with 11 bases spanning the gap. Per the germline V gene, CDR1 is LNHDA and CDR2 is SQIVND (reference sequence). This CDR3 has 13 residues. DNA of the CDR3: TGTGCCGCCCGAGCCGACTCCTACAATGAGCAGTTCTTC. This translates into CAARADSYNEQFF.

The chain joins TRBV5-1 to TRBJ2-1, with D perhaps TRBD2 (5 bases). The CDR3 consists of 14 residues. The germline V and J ends were trimmed by 1 base and 8 bases, with 13 bases remaining between them. Germline CDR1 is SGHRS and CDR2 is YFSETQ. The CDR3 here is CASSLTAGSHEQFF. CDR3 DNA sequence: TGCGCCAGCAGCTTGACTGCTGGGAGCCATGAGCAGTTCTTC. Full variable domain (remainder filled in from reference TRBV5-1 and TRBJ2-1): KAGVTQTPRYLIKTRGQQVTLSCSPISGHRSVSWYQQTPGQGLQFLFEYFSETQRNKGNFPGRFSGRQFSNSRSEMNVSTLELGDSALYLCASSLTAGSHEQFFGPGTRLTVL.

The chain uses TRBV15 and TRBJ2-7; a weak D match, TRBD2 (6 bases). The CDR3 sequence is 17 residues long. The V gene lost 0 bases and the J gene lost 0 bases, with 15 bases spanning the gap. The germline CDR1 and CDR2 sequences are LNHNV and YYDKDF (reference sequence). The CDR3 loop reads CATSREFGGATSYEQYF. CDR3 sequence (DNA): TGTGCCACCAGCAGAGAATTTGGCGGGGCAACCTCCTACGAGCAGTACTTC.

Only a few counts were recorded for this clone. The chain joins TRBV6-1 to TRBJ1-4; D unresolved. Germline V gives CDR1 MNHNS, CDR2 SASEGT. The ends were cut back, 6 bases at V and 8 bases at J, with 16 bases in the middle. The length of the CDR3 is 14 residues. CDR3 bases: TGTGCCAGCAGGGTATCTTTGGGAGGCGAAAAACTGTTTTTT. This codes for CASRVSLGGEKLFF.

The count of this clone is one. The rearrangement links TRBV27 to TRBJ2-3, with 8 bases aligning to TRBD2. CDR1 MNHEY and CDR2 SMNVEV come from the germline V gene (reference sequence). The V segment lost 2 bases and the J segment 6 bases; nucleotides outside the gene matches: 4. The CDR3 is 14 residues long. CDR3 residues: CASSLKLAADTQYF. CDR3 DNA: TGTGCCAGCAGTTTAAAACTAGCGGCTGATACGCAGTATTTT.

The chain joins TRBV5-1 to TRBJ2-5, with a possible D match to TRBD1 (5 bases). The V gene lost 1 base and the J gene lost 2 bases, with 9 bases spanning the gap. This CDR3 has 14 amino acids. Per the germline V gene, CDR1 is SGHRS and CDR2 is YFSETQ. Written as DNA, the CDR3 is TGCGCCAGCAGCTTGATGGCAGGGCAAGAGACCCAGTACTTC. It yields the protein CASSLMAGQETQYF.

The CDR3 is CASSLLAGSYNEQFF. DNA of the CDR3: TGTGCCAGCAGCTTACTAGCGGGGTCCTACAATGAGCAGTTCTTC. V gene TRBV11-2 combines with J gene TRBJ2-1, with 9 bases lining up with TRBD2. The CDR3 is 15 residues long. J was trimmed by 1 base and V by 2 bases; bases with no gene match: 0. Germline V CDR1 and CDR2: SGHAT, FQNNGV.

The rearrangement uses TRBV25-1 and TRBJ2-1, with TRBD2 as a possible D gene (6 bases). Germline V lookup: CDR1 MGHDK, CDR2 SYGVNS. Trimming shortened V by 8 bases and J by 7 bases, and 21 bases separated the two germline ends. This CDR3 region has 15 residues. In nucleotides, the CDR3 is TGTGCCAGCCGCCCGGGGGATAGCGGTTGGAATGAGCAGTTCTTC. Translated: CASRPGDSGWNEQFF.

This clone was detected a few times. The chain has TRBV28 and TRBJ1-4; TRBD1 is a possible D gene (5 bases). V lost 4 bases to trimming and J lost 0 bases, with 18 bases between them. Germline loops: CDR1 MDHEN, CDR2 SYDVKM. The CDR3 sequence is 18 residues long. CDR3 sequence (DNA): TGTGCCAGCAGTTGGGGGGAGGAAGCGGATTCAACTAATGAAAAACTGTTTTTT. Its translation is CASSWGEEADSTNEKLFF.

The rearrangement uses TRBV6-5 and TRBJ2-3; D remains ambiguous. This CDR3 has 12 amino acids. V lost 5 bases to trimming and J lost 5 bases, with 8 bases between them. Germline V gene lookup returns CDR1 MNHEY and CDR2 SVGAGI. In DNA, the CDR3 is TGTGCCAGCAGTAGTATTAGAGATACGCAGTATTTT. It yields the protein CASSSIRDTQYF.

This clone was detected a few times. This rearrangement joins TRBV5-4 to TRBJ2-3, with D tentatively TRBD1 (5 bases). Trimming pared 0 bases from V and 0 bases from J, leaving 8 bases between. The CDR3 loop spans 15 amino acids. Germline CDR1 and CDR2: SGHNT and YYREEE (reference sequence). CDR3 DNA sequence: TGTGCCAGCAGCTTGGGGGGCGCAAGCACAGATACGCAGTATTTT. Encoded protein: CASSLGGASTDTQYF.

The chain recombines TRBV28 with TRBJ2-1; maybe TRBD2 (6 bases). V gave up 5 bases and J gave up 4 bases, with 12 bases separating them. The germline CDR1 and CDR2 sequences are MDHEN and SYDVKM. The CDR3 is 14 residues long. CDR3: CASSLQGGYNEQFF. CDR3 sequence (DNA): TGTGCCAGCAGTCTACAAGGAGGGTACAATGAGCAGTTCTTC.

The chain is built from TRBV9 and TRBJ2-3; 11 nucleotides agree with TRBD2. Germline CDR1 SGDLS, CDR2 YYNGEE. Trimming removed 0 bases from V and 0 bases from J; junction bases left unmatched: 3. This CDR3 is built from 17 residues. The CDR3 DNA sequence: TGTGCCAGCAGCGTAGGGACTAGCGGGCTCAGCACAGATACGCAGTATTTT. Its protein product is CASSVGTSGLSTDTQYF.

This clone turned up a few times. The chain couples TRBV5-1 to TRBJ1-3, with 9 bases identical to TRBD1. The CDR3 loop spans 17 amino acids. V lost 4 bases and J lost 0; bases outside the gene matches: 8. Germline CDR1 and CDR2: SGHRS and YFSETQ. In DNA form, the CDR3 reads TGCGCCAGCAGCCGGGACAGGGCGCCGAGCTCTGGAAACACCATATATTTT. Translated, it gives CASSRDRAPSSGNTIYF.

The rearrangement links TRBV11-2 to TRBJ2-7; no definite D call. The ends were cut back, 6 bases at V and 3 bases at J, with 15 bases in the middle. CDR1 and CDR2 from the germline V gene are SGHAT and FQNNGV. This CDR3 has 14 amino acids. The CDR3: CASSDSVLYYEQYF. CDR3 bases: TGTGCCAGCAGTGACTCCGTACTCTACTACGAGCAGTACTTC.

The chain couples TRBV7-3 to TRBJ2-1; TRBD2 agrees at 12 bases. CDR1 and CDR2 (germline): SGHTA, FQGTGA. The CDR3 consists of 14 residues. With 6 bases clipped from V and 6 bases from J, the junction kept 3 bases outside the gene matches. In DNA, the CDR3 is TGTGCCAGCAGGAGGACTAGCGGGATCAATGAGCAGTTCTTC. This gives the protein CASRRTSGINEQFF.

J is TRBJ2-5 and V is TRBV7-2; the D is unclear. The V and J ends lost 5 bases and 5 bases respectively, with 9 bases between them. The CDR3 sequence is 12 residues long. Germline CDR1 and CDR2: SGHTA and FQGNSA. CDR3 loop: CASSPPRETQYF. In nucleotides, the CDR3 is TGTGCCAGCAGCCCCCCGAGGGAGACCCAGTACTTC.

This clone has only a few counts. The genes are TRBV6-5 and TRBJ2-1; the D gene is possibly TRBD1 (5 bases). Germline CDR1 is MNHEY and CDR2 is SVGAGI. The CDR3 covers 12 residues. The V end was cut by 4 bases, the J end by 6 bases, with 7 bases between. CDR3 DNA sequence: TGTGCCAGCAGTTCCAGGGTCAATGAGCAGTTCTTC. Protein: CASSSRVNEQFF.

Only one count was recorded for this clone. The chain joins TRBV11-2 to TRBJ2-5; D not certain. V was cut by 5 bases and J by 1 base, with 5 bases left in between. The CDR3 is 12 residues long. Germline assignment: CDR1 SGHAT and CDR2 FQNNGV. CDR3 loop: CASSQSQETQYF. The CDR3 DNA follows: TGTGCCAGCAGCCAATCCCAAGAGACCCAGTACTTC.

This chain joins TRBV13 and TRBJ1-3; a possible D gene is TRBD1 (6 bases). V lost 4 bases to trimming and J lost 3 bases, with 16 bases between them. Germline CDR1 reads PRHDT; CDR2 reads FYEKMQ (reference sequence). CDR3 length: 16 residues. Written as DNA, the CDR3 is TGTGCCAGCAGCTCACAACAGGGCATTGATGGAAACACCATATATTTT. It yields the protein CASSSQQGIDGNTIYF. The full variable domain, with the rest looked up from reference TRBV13 and TRBJ1-3, is AAGVIQSPRHLIKEKRETATLKCYPIPRHDTVYWYQQGPGQDPQFLISFYEKMQSDKGSIPDRFSAQQFSDYHSELNMSSLELGDSALYFCASSSQQGIDGNTIYFGEGSWLTVV.

The rearrangement uses TRBV5-5 and TRBJ2-5, with D unclear. The J call is doubtful: the DNA matches TRBJ2-7 better. CDR1 SGHKS and CDR2 YYEKEE come from the germline V gene (reference sequence). The CDR3 is made up of 13 amino acids. The CDR3 protein is CASSLLYAYEQYF. The CDR3 DNA is TGTGCCAGCAGCTTGTTATACGCATACGAGCAGTACTTC.

The CDR3 nucleotides read TGTGCCATCCCCTCTAGCGGGACACCCTCCTACAATGAGCAGTTCTTC. Its protein is CAIPSSGTPSYNEQFF. The rearrangement joins TRBV25-1 to TRBJ2-1, with 9 bases matching TRBD2. The germline CDR1 and CDR2 sequences are MGHDK and SYGVNS. This CDR3 spans 16 amino acids. V trimming: 10 bases; J trimming: 0 bases; junction bases outside the gene matches: 10. Supplemented by reference TRBV25-1 and TRBJ2-1, the full variable domain reads EADIYQTPRYLVIGTGKKITLECSQTMGHDKMYWYQQDPGMELHLIHYSYGVNSTEKGDLSSESTVSRIRTEHFPLTLESARPSHTSQYLCAIPSSGTPSYNEQFFGPGTRLTVL.

The rearrangement uses TRBV7-9 and TRBJ1-1; D is possibly TRBD1 (5 bases). The CDR3 is 16 amino acids. Between the trimmed V and J ends, which lost 3 bases and 1 base, there was a span of 15 bases. Germline assignment: CDR1 SEHNR and CDR2 FQNEAQ (reference sequence). CDR3 residues: CASSFSEGRGNTEAFF. CDR3 DNA sequence: TGTGCCAGCAGCTTTTCGGAAGGGAGGGGGAACACTGAAGCTTTCTTT.

The CDR3 sequence is CASSSAGDKGYEQYF. DNA for the CDR3: TGTGCCAGCAGCTCCGCGGGGGATAAGGGTTACGAGCAGTACTTC. V gene TRBV7-2 combines with J gene TRBJ2-7; 7 bases align to TRBD2. Germline CDR1 SGHTA, CDR2 FQGNSA. J lost 4 bases, V lost 4 bases, and 10 bases had no gene match. The CDR3 has 15 amino acids.

The chain joins TRBV7-9 to TRBJ2-3, with D possibly TRBD2 on 5 matching bases. This CDR3 spans 14 amino acids. Germline V gene lookup returns CDR1 SEHNR and CDR2 FQNEAQ (reference sequence). Trimming stripped 2 bases from V and 5 bases from J, with 11 bases between. CDR3 nucleotides: TGTGCCAGCAGCTTATTTCAGAGGGAAGATACGCAGTATTTT. Its protein is CASSLFQREDTQYF.

The CDR3 coding sequence is TGTGCCAGCTCAACGGGAGGCAATCAGCCCCAGCATTTT. Its protein product is CASSTGGNQPQHF. This sequence joins TRBV18 and TRBJ1-5, with D unclear. V was pared by 5 bases and J by 2 bases, with 7 bases between. Germline V gives CDR1 KGHSH, CDR2 LQKENI. CDR3 size: 13 residues.

This rearrangement joins TRBV11-2 to TRBJ2-7; TRBD2 aligns across 11 bases. The germline V gene has CDR1 SGHAT and CDR2 FQNNGV. Unmatched junction bases numbered 3, after V lost 2 bases and J lost 3 bases. The CDR3 extends over 15 amino acids. Here the CDR3 reads CASSLQLAGVYEQYF. DNA of the CDR3: TGTGCCAGCAGCTTACAACTAGCGGGAGTCTACGAGCAGTACTTC.

This chain uses TRBV10-3 with TRBJ2-7; 7 nucleotides agree with TRBD1. CDR1 and CDR2 from the germline V gene are ENHRY and SYGVKD. This CDR3 region has 13 residues. V shed 10 bases, J shed 6 bases, and the junction held 12 bases outside the gene matches. The CDR3 protein is CATDRQGLGEQYF. The CDR3 DNA follows: TGTGCCACCGATAGACAGGGTTTAGGCGAGCAGTACTTC.